Listed here are 16 T cell receptor beta chains from one sample, sequenced in a study of blood T cell repertoires in COVID-19. The data were produced by immunoSEQ multiplex PCR, yet TCRdb's version contains in-frame clones alone and is incomplete. The sample consists of about 160,000 clones, about 85% of them appearing once. Sequencing input: peripheral blood. These receptors were obtained from a man between 60 and 70 years old who had recovered from COVID-19.

There are a few counts of this clone. This chain links TRBV6-1 with TRBJ1-5, with D unclear. This CDR3 is built from 14 residues. The V gene's germline CDR1 is MNHNS and CDR2 SASEGT. V was trimmed by 1 base and J by 7 bases, leaving 11 bases between them. The CDR3 nucleotides are TGTGCCAGCAGTGAAGAATCGAGCATGCAGCCCCAGCATTTT. Translated, it gives CASSEESSMQPQHF.

The V gene is TRBV7-2, the J gene TRBJ2-5; possible D gene TRBD2, 7 bases. The CDR3 runs 14 residues. In germline, CDR1 is SGHTA, CDR2 FQGNSA. Trimming left V 6 bases short and J 0 bases short, with 11 bases between. CDR3 bases: TGTGCCAGCAGTAGGGGGGGGTACCAAGAGACCCAGTACTTC. The encoded protein is CASSRGGYQETQYF.

This rearrangement joins TRBV6-5 to TRBJ1-4; D unclear. This CDR3 region has 13 residues. Germline CDR1 MNHEY, CDR2 SVGAGI. Trimming took 6 bases from V and 4 from J, leaving 9 bases between them. The CDR3 reads CASSPAGNEKLFF. The DNA for the CDR3 is TGTGCCAGCAGCCCGGCGGGTAATGAAAAACTGTTTTTT.

V usage is TRBV7-9 and J usage is TRBJ1-3; 9 positions agree with TRBD1. V lost 5 bases and J lost 4; bases outside the gene matches: 6. The germline gives CDR1 SEHNR, CDR2 FQNEAQ (reference sequence). There are 15 residues in the CDR3. In DNA form, the CDR3 reads TGTGCCAGCAGCCCACGGACAGGGGAGGGAAACACCATATATTTT. Translation gives CASSPRTGEGNTIYF.

The sample holds one count of this clone. J is TRBJ2-7 and V is TRBV11-2; tentative D call: TRBD2 (7 bases). The CDR3 length is 16 residues. Germline V gene data show CDR1 as SGHAT and CDR2 as FQNNGV. V was trimmed by 4 bases and J by 0 bases, leaving 16 bases between them. The CDR3 protein is CASSSHGGDTSYEQYF. DNA of the CDR3: TGTGCCAGCAGCTCACATGGGGGGGACACCTCCTACGAGCAGTACTTC.

The chain carries TRBV4-1 and TRBJ2-3; the D gene is possibly TRBD2 (5 bases). Trimming removed 2 bases at V and 0 bases at J, with 9 bases between. CDR3 size: 15 residues. Germline V lookup: CDR1 MGHRA, CDR2 YSYEKL. The CDR3 loop is CASSQSGSSTDTQYF. The CDR3 DNA follows: TGCGCCAGCAGCCAAAGCGGAAGTAGCACAGATACGCAGTATTTT.

The V gene is TRBV2, the J gene TRBJ1-2; the D gene is possibly TRBD1 (6 bases). The CDR3 consists of 12 residues. Germline-derived CDR1 and CDR2 are SNHLY and FYNNEI. V was pared by 7 bases and J by 5 bases, with 11 bases between. The CDR3 region has the DNA TGTGCCAGCAACGAGGGGGGGTATGGCTACACCTTC. Residues: CASNEGGYGYTF.

With respect to this clone: This sample also contains other DNA sequences that code for the same CDR3. The gene calls are TRBV24-1 and TRBJ2-2; TRBD2 might be the D (5 bases). The CDR3 runs 12 residues. V was pared by 9 bases and J by 2 bases, with 6 bases between. Germline values: CDR1 KGHDR, CDR2 SFDVKD. The CDR3 DNA reads as TGTGCCACCGAGGGAAACACCGGGGAGCTGTTTTTT. Encoded protein: CATEGNTGELFF.

The J gene is TRBJ1-2, the V gene TRBV7-2, with D maybe TRBD1 (6 bases). The CDR3 covers 12 residues. Germline loops: CDR1 SGHTA, CDR2 FQGNSA. Deletions cut 2 bases from V and 8 bases from J, with 9 bases between. The DNA of the CDR3 is TGTGCCAGCAGCTTAATCGGACAGGGCTACACCTTC. Residues: CASSLIGQGYTF.

This clone was seen once. The rearrangement uses TRBV7-6 and TRBJ2-3, with 8 bases that match TRBD1. With 5 bases clipped from V and 2 bases from J, the junction kept 6 bases outside the gene matches. The germline V gene has CDR1 SGHVS and CDR2 FNYEAQ. This CDR3 is 15 amino acids long. The CDR3 coding sequence is TGTGCCAGCAGCCCCGGACAGGGCCTCACAGATACGCAGTATTTT. Amino acid sequence: CASSPGQGLTDTQYF.

Written as DNA, the CDR3 is TGTGCCAGTAGTATTCGGCGGGGGCGGGGGACTGAAGCTTTCTTT. It encodes CASSIRRGRGTEAFF. The chain couples TRBV19 to TRBJ1-1; TRBD1 is a possible D gene (6 bases). Germline CDR1 reads LNHDA; CDR2 reads SQIVND (reference sequence). With 3 bases removed from V and 5 bases from J, the gap between germline ends came to 16 bases. The CDR3 runs 15 residues. Full variable domain (remainder filled in from reference TRBV19 and TRBJ1-1): DGGITQSPKYLFRKEGQNVTLSCEQNLNHDAMYWYRQDPGQGLRLIYYSQIVNDFQKGDIAEGYSVSREKKESFPLTVTSAQKNPTAFYLCASSIRRGRGTEAFFGQGTRLTVV.

The chain links TRBV6-5 to TRBJ1-1, with 9 bases aligning to TRBD1. Germline trimming cut 6 bases from V and 5 bases from J; bases unmatched to any gene: 10. The CDR3 contains 15 residues. Per germline, CDR1 MNHEY and CDR2 SVGAGI. For the CDR3, the DNA is TGTGCCAGCAGCTCGGGACAGGGAAAAGGGACTGAAGCTTTCTTT. Its protein is CASSSGQGKGTEAFF.

The chain joins TRBV5-4 to TRBJ1-1, with D tentatively TRBD1 (5 bases). This CDR3 region has 14 residues. Trimming took off 0 bases at V and 4 bases at J, with 10 bases between the two ends. Germline CDR1 and CDR2: SGHNT and YYREEE (reference sequence). CDR3: CASSLGLGVTEAFF. CDR3 DNA sequence: TGTGCCAGCAGCTTGGGTTTAGGGGTCACTGAAGCTTTCTTT.

The chain is built from TRBV14 and TRBJ2-4; tentatively, D is TRBD2 (5 bases). Between the trimmed V and J ends, which lost 4 bases and 0 bases, there was a span of 22 bases. Per germline, CDR1 SGHDN and CDR2 FVKESK. The CDR3 loop spans 19 amino acids. CDR3 region: CASSPSTSRGGIAKNIQYF. Here the CDR3 DNA reads TGTGCCAGCAGCCCCTCGACATCCAGAGGAGGTATAGCCAAAAACATTCAGTACTTC.

This sequence joins TRBV7-9 and TRBJ2-2; D might be TRBD1 (6 bases). In germline, CDR1 is SEHNR, CDR2 FQNEAQ (reference sequence). The CDR3 contains 17 residues. Trimming cost V 2 bases and J 5 bases, with 18 bases left between them. The CDR3 nucleotides are TGTGCCAGCAGCTTAACGTCACAGGGTGGTTATACCGGGGAGCTGTTTTTT. This sequence encodes CASSLTSQGGYTGELFF.

V is TRBV28 and J is TRBJ2-7; 8 nucleotides line up with TRBD2. This CDR3 spans 14 amino acids. Germline CDR1 MDHEN, CDR2 SYDVKM. The ends lost 7 bases at V and 6 bases at J; junction bases unmatched: 11. CDR3 sequence reads: CASMRPTSAGEQYF. CDR3 DNA sequence: TGTGCCAGCATGCGACCGACTAGCGCAGGCGAGCAGTACTTC.